A selection of T cell receptor beta chains follows, all from one sample in a study of patients and donors after allogeneic stem cell transplantation. Each CDR3 protein gets one entry after TCRdb re-called the RT-PCR reads with MiXCR. The sample holds roughly 940,000 distinct CDR3 sequences, roughly 18% seen once. The sample taken for sequencing was blood, either unsorted or a sorted T cell fraction (not recorded which). Receptor source: a human donor who was either an allogeneic HSCT recipient or a stem cell or donor lymphocyte infusion donor (not recorded which). It is not recorded whose cells these are; they may come from a transplant donor. The CDR3 runs from the conserved cysteine through the conserved F or W. A D gene is named only where the DNA matches it firmly. Clone size, where shown, is once, few, many, or a class for clones that have expanded.

clone_size	d_call	v_call	j_call	cdr3_aa	cdr3_nt
.	TRBD2	TRBV9	TRBJ2-7	CASSVEPSGSYEQYF	TGTGCCAGCAGCGTAGAGCCTAGCGGGAGTTACGAGCAGTACTTC
.	.	TRBV21-1	TRBJ2-3	CASSKGRRRPDTQYF	TGTGCCAGCAGCAAGGGGAGACGACGCCCCGATACGCAGTATTTT
.	.	TRBV6-1	TRBJ1-5	CASSEINQPQHF	TGTGCCAGCAGTGAAATAAATCAGCCCCAGCATTTT
.	TRBD1	TRBV24-1	TRBJ2-7	CATSDPGQGRDEQYF	TGTGCCACCAGTGATCCCGGACAGGGGAGGGACGAGCAGTACTTC
.	TRBD1	TRBV6-1	TRBJ1-2	CAIRDGTGALFGGYTF	TGTGCCATCCGCGACGGGACAGGGGCTCTGTTTGGGGGCTACACCTTC
.	.	TRBV5-1	TRBJ2-5	CASSLAVGARQETQYF	TGCGCCAGCAGCTTGGCCGTGGGGGCAAGACAAGAGACCCAGTACTTC
.	.	TRBV10-3	TRBJ2-1	CAISEKGSVNDNEQFF	TGTGCCATCAGTGAAAAGGGGAGCGTAAATGACAATGAGCAGTTCTTC
.	.	TRBV12-3/TRBV12-4	TRBJ1-1	CASSSKTEAFF	TGTGCCAGCAGTTCGAAGACTGAAGCTTTCTTT
.	TRBD2	TRBV4-2	TRBJ2-2	CASSQPGLAGGGSTGELFF	TGTGCCAGCAGCCAACCGGGACTAGCGGGAGGGGGGTCAACCGGGGAGCTGTTTTTT
.	.	TRBV12-3/TRBV12-4	TRBJ1-2	CASSFVGDGYTF	TGTGCCAGCAGTTTTGTGGGGGATGGCTACACCTTC
.	TRBD2	TRBV6-1	TRBJ2-1	CASSDLAGYNEQFF	TGTGCCAGCAGTGACTTAGCGGGGTACAATGAGCAGTTCTTC
few	.	TRBV21-1	TRBJ1-2	CASSKVGTGGEVVTYGYTF	TGTGCCAGCAGCAAAGTGGGGACAGGGGGCGAGGTTGTGACCTATGGCTACACCTTC
.	.	TRBV7-9	TRBJ2-4	CASSGPLGRVQYF	TGTGCCAGCAGTGGCCCCCTAGGGCGGGTACAGTACTTC
many	.	TRBV15	TRBJ1-5	CATSRDLNQPQHF	TGTGCCACCAGCAGAGATCTCAATCAGCCCCAGCATTTT
few	TRBD1	TRBV7-2	TRBJ2-7	CASSGLTTGGIYEQYF	TGTGCCAGCAGCGGGCTTACCACAGGGGGAATCTACGAGCAGTACTTC
.	TRBD1	TRBV5-1	TRBJ2-4	CASSKRTGEAKNIQYF	TGCGCCAGCAGCAAGAGAACAGGGGAGGCCAAAAACATTCAGTACTTC
.	TRBD1	TRBV20-1	TRBJ2-7	CSARDPGQGDEQYF	TGCAGTGCTAGAGATCCCGGCCAGGGGGACGAGCAGTACTTC
.	TRBD2	TRBV20-1	TRBJ2-3	CSAKAGLAESTDTQYF	TGCAGTGCTAAGGCTGGACTAGCGGAAAGCACAGATACGCAGTATTTT
.	.	TRBV12-3/TRBV12-4	TRBJ1-4	CASSYDIQGGRLGKLFF	TGTGCCAGCAGCTACGACATTCAGGGAGGGCGTTTGGGAAAACTGTTTTTT
.	.	TRBV6-5	TRBJ1-2	CASSYPGLNGYTF	TGTGCCAGCAGTTACCCCGGACTTAACGGCTACACCTTC